One and the same sample provided the 17 T cell receptor beta chains below, sequenced in a study of blood T cell repertoires in COVID-19. Assay: immunoSEQ multiplex PCR; the TCRdb copy retains only in-frame clones and omits some. The sample lists approximately 18,000 clones, 90% to 95% occurring once. Material: peripheral blood. The receptors were gathered from a human donor in a cohort sampled during active COVID-19.

This clone was counted a single time. The chain is built from TRBV7-9 and TRBJ2-1, with TRBD2 matching over 15 bases. The CDR3 length is 15 residues. Looked up from germline, CDR1 is SEHNR and CDR2 is FQNEAQ (reference sequence). The V gene end was trimmed by 3 bases and the J gene end by 10 bases; junction bases not matched to a gene: 4. CDR3 coding DNA: TGTGCCAGCAGCTTGGGACTAGCGGGGGGAGGGGAGCAGTTCTTC. As protein: CASSLGLAGGGEQFF.

This chain links TRBV5-1 with TRBJ2-7; a possible D gene is TRBD1 (6 bases). Trimming left V 2 bases short and J 5 bases short, with 29 bases between. This CDR3 spans 19 amino acids. Germline V gives CDR1 SGHRS, CDR2 YFSETQ. CDR3 region: CASSLGPLEETGRSNEQYF. The DNA of the CDR3 is TGCGCCAGCAGCTTAGGCCCCTTAGAGGAGACAGGAAGGTCCAACGAGCAGTACTTC.

This clone was counted a single time. The V gene is TRBV3-1 (or the pseudogene TRBV3-2), the J gene TRBJ2-1; D is perhaps TRBD2 (6 bases). The CDR3 consists of 16 residues. V was clipped by 6 bases and J by 5 bases, with 20 bases between them. From germline, CDR1 is LGHDT and CDR2 YNNKEL (reference sequence). CDR3 sequence (DNA): TGTGCCAGCAGTTATTCCGGGACTTTGGACAACAATGAGCAGTTCTTC. Its translation is CASSYSGTLDNNEQFF.

The CDR3: CASSYWQGREQYF. The CDR3, as DNA: TGTGCCAGCAGTTACTGGCAGGGTCGCGAGCAGTACTTC. The chain uses TRBV6-2 or TRBV6-3 and TRBJ2-7, with D possibly TRBD1 on 5 matching bases. Per germline, CDR1 MNHEY and CDR2 SVGEGT. The CDR3 has 13 amino acids. The V end was cut by 1 base, the J end by 6 bases, with 10 bases between.

This rearrangement joins TRBV7-3 to TRBJ1-2; D is unclear. The CDR3 runs to 14 residues. Deletions cut 2 bases from V and 5 bases from J, with 12 bases between. Per the germline V gene, CDR1 is SGHTA and CDR2 is FQGTGA. CDR3 sequence (DNA): TGTGCCAGCAGCTTATCCGGGTCTACTTATGGCTACACCTTC. It encodes CASSLSGSTYGYTF. Filled out from reference TRBV7-3 and TRBJ1-2, the complete variable domain reads GAGVSQTPSNKVTEKGKYVELRCDPISGHTALYWYRQSLGQGPEFLIYFQGTGAADDSGLPNDRFFAVRPEGSVSTLKIQRTERGDSAVYLCASSLSGSTYGYTFGSGTRLTVV.

V and J are TRBV5-1 and TRBJ2-1; TRBD1 aligns across 9 bases. Germline-derived CDR1 and CDR2 are SGHRS and YFSETQ. The V segment lost 2 bases and the J segment 9 bases; nucleotides outside the gene matches: 21. The CDR3 sequence is 19 residues long. The CDR3 coding sequence is TGCGCCAGCAGCTTCGGGACAGGGTGGAGGCAGGGGGGCCAGGGTGAGCAGTTCTTC. As protein: CASSFGTGWRQGGQGEQFF.

The V call is TRBV19, the J call TRBJ1-1; 7 bases line up with TRBD1. Germline V lookup: CDR1 LNHDA, CDR2 SQIVND (reference sequence). The CDR3 length is 14 residues. Trimming removed 6 bases from V and 6 bases from J; junction bases left unmatched: 10. For the CDR3, the DNA is TGTGCCAGTAGCTCAGGGGGAAGAATCGCTGAAGCTTTCTTT. Encoded protein: CASSSGGRIAEAFF.

The CDR3 here is CASSVAVTGYGYTF. CDR3 nucleotide sequence: TGTGCCAGCAGCGTAGCAGTCACAGGCTATGGCTACACCTTC. The rearrangement links TRBV9 to TRBJ1-2; maybe TRBD1 (5 bases). The CDR3 totals 14 residues. Per the germline V gene, CDR1 is SGDLS and CDR2 is YYNGEE. Trimming stripped 0 bases from V and 4 bases from J, with 10 bases between. Filled out from reference TRBV9 and TRBJ1-2, the complete variable domain reads DSGVTQTPKHLITATGQRVTLRCSPRSGDLSVYWYQQSLDQGLQFLIQYYNGEERAKGNILERFSAQQFPDLHSELNLSSLELGDSALYFCASSVAVTGYGYTFGSGTRLTVV.

The rearrangement uses TRBV13 and TRBJ1-6, with 8 nucleotides matching TRBD1. V shed 5 bases and J 7 bases; nucleotides not matched to a gene: 10. CDR3 size: 16 residues. CDR1 is PRHDT, CDR2 FYEKMQ, per germline (reference sequence). The CDR3 reads CASSEGQGGWNSPLHF. CDR3 coding DNA: TGTGCCAGCAGCGAAGGACAGGGAGGGTGGAATTCACCCCTCCACTTT.

V usage is TRBV28 and J usage is TRBJ2-1, with TRBD2 matching 10 bases. V shed 3 bases, J shed 7 bases, and the junction held 6 bases outside the gene matches. The CDR3 sequence is 15 residues long. Germline values: CDR1 MDHEN, CDR2 SYDVKM. The CDR3 loop reads CASSLLAGVRNEQFF. Here the CDR3 DNA reads TGTGCCAGCAGTTTGCTAGCGGGAGTTCGGAATGAGCAGTTCTTC.

This sequence joins TRBV6-5 and TRBJ2-1, with 8 nucleotides matching TRBD2. V trimming: 7 bases; J trimming: 2 bases; junction bases outside the gene matches: 4. This CDR3 has 14 amino acids. Looked up from germline, CDR1 is MNHEY and CDR2 is SVGAGI. The chain's CDR3 is CASIPGLAYNEQFF. CDR3 in DNA: TGTGCCAGCATCCCGGGACTAGCCTACAATGAGCAGTTCTTC.

V usage is TRBV6-2 or TRBV6-3 and J usage is TRBJ2-3, with TRBD2 matching 7 bases. The CDR3 covers 16 residues. V shed 2 bases, J shed 0 bases, and the junction held 5 bases outside the gene matches. In germline, CDR1 is MNHEY, CDR2 SVGEGT. The CDR3 is CASSYTLSGSTDTQYF. The CDR3 DNA reads TGTGCCAGCAGTTACACCCTTAGCGGGAGCACAGATACGCAGTATTTT.

V and J are TRBV19 and TRBJ1-6; TRBD1 matches 10 bases. From germline, CDR1 is LNHDA and CDR2 SQIVND (reference sequence). The CDR3 sequence is 13 residues long. Trimming at V came to 5 bases and at J to 14 bases, leaving 6 bases not matched to a gene. The CDR3 sequence is CASSGQGVPSLHF. CDR3 DNA sequence: TGTGCCAGTAGTGGACAGGGGGTACCATCCCTCCACTTT.

The rearrangement joins TRBV7-2 to TRBJ1-1; D not certain. Trimming removed 0 bases from V and 1 base from J, with 9 bases in between. Germline V gives CDR1 SGHTA, CDR2 FQGNSA. This CDR3 spans 15 amino acids. CDR3 region: CASSLARAANTEAFF. In DNA, the CDR3 is TGTGCCAGCAGCTTAGCGCGGGCGGCGAACACTGAAGCTTTCTTT.

The chain joins TRBV29-1 to TRBJ2-1, with 7 nucleotides matching TRBD2. V trimming: 0 bases; J trimming: 8 bases; junction bases outside the gene matches: 13. CDR3 length equals 16 residues. Germline V gene lookup returns CDR1 SQVTM and CDR2 ANQGSEA. The CDR3 DNA follows: TGCAGCGTTGAAGATCGTAGCGGGTTGGGGAGATATGAGCAGTTCTTC. Its protein is CSVEDRSGLGRYEQFF.

J is TRBJ1-2 and V is TRBV12-3 or TRBV12-4; D is unclear. Between the trimmed V and J ends, which lost 5 bases and 5 bases, there was a span of 6 bases. The CDR3 runs to 11 residues. CDR3 DNA: TGTGCCAGCAGTCCGGGATATGGCTACACCTTC. The encoded protein is CASSPGYGYTF.

This rearrangement joins TRBV11-2 to TRBJ2-3; tentative D call: TRBD2 (5 bases). Per germline, CDR1 SGHAT and CDR2 FQNNGV. CDR3 size: 13 residues. V lost 6 bases and J 2 bases, leaving 9 bases between the germline ends. CDR3 DNA: TGTGCCAGCAGTCCACGGGACACAGATACGCAGTATTTT. Amino acid sequence: CASSPRDTDTQYF.